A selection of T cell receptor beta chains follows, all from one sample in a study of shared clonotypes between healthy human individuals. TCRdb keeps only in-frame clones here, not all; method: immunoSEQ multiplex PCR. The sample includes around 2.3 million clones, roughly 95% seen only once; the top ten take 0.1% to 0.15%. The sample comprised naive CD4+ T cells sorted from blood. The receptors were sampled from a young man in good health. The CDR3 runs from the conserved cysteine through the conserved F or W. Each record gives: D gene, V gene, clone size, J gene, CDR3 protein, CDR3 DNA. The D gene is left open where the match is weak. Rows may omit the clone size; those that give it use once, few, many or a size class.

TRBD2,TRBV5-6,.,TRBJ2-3,CASSFSTSGGAADTQYF,TGTGCCAGCAGCTTTTCGACTAGCGGGGGGGCCGCAGATACGCAGTATTTT
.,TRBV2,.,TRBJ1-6,CASSPDRLNSPLHF,TGTGCCAGCAGTCCTGACAGGCTTAATTCACCCCTCCACTTT
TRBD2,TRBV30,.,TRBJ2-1,CAWSRLAGVYNEQFF,TGTGCCTGGAGCCGACTAGCGGGGGTTTACAATGAGCAGTTCTTC
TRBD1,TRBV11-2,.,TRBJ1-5,CASSQGGQGQPQHF,TGTGCCAGCAGCCAGGGGGGGCAGGGACAGCCCCAGCATTTT
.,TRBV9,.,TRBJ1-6,CASSVEGSNSPLHF,TGTGCCAGCAGCGTAGAGGGCAGCAATTCACCCCTCCACTTT
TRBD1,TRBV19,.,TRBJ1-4,CASSPDRGTANEKLFF,TGTGCCAGTAGTCCCGACAGGGGCACCGCTAATGAAAAACTGTTTTTT
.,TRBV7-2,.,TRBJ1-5,CASSLDGRGTQPQHF,TGTGCCAGCAGCCTAGACGGGAGGGGAACTCAGCCCCAGCATTTT
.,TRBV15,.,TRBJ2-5,CATSRGVGGGVQETQYF,TGTGCCACCAGCAGAGGAGTTGGAGGGGGGGTCCAAGAGACCCAGTACTTC
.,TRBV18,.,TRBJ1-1,CASSPAGLGMNTEAFF,TGTGCCAGCTCCCCTGCGGGGCTCGGGATGAACACTGAAGCTTTCTTT
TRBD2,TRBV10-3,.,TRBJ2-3,CAISDQKGTSGNPAQTTQYF,TGTGCCATCAGTGACCAAAAGGGGACTAGCGGGAACCCGGCACAGACGACGCAGTATTTT
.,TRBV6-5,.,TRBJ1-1,CASSRGAGNTEAFF,TGTGCCAGCAGCCGAGGGGCCGGGAACACTGAAGCTTTCTTT
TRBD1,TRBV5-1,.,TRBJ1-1,CASSMDRGNTEAFF,TGCGCCAGCAGCATGGACAGGGGGAACACTGAAGCTTTCTTT
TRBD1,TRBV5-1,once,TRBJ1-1,CASSVRTGGIREAFF,TGCGCCAGCAGCGTACGGACAGGGGGTATCAGGGAAGCTTTCTTT
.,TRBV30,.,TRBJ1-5,CAWSVPSQGNQPQHF,TGTGCCTGGAGTGTACCGTCACAAGGCAATCAGCCCCAGCATTTT
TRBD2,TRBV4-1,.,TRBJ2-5,CASSQEGLAGPGETQYF,TGCGCCAGCAGCCAAGAGGGACTAGCGGGGCCTGGAGAGACCCAGTACTTC
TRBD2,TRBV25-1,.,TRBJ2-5,CASNWLASGRAVLGTQYF,TGTGCCAGCAACTGGTTGGCTAGCGGGAGGGCCGTCCTGGGGACCCAGTACTTC
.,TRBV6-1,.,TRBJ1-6,CASSHGQLNSPLHF,TGTGCCAGCAGTCATGGACAGCTTAATTCACCCCTCCACTTT
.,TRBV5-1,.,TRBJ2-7,CASRKTGPEQYF,TGCGCCAGCAGAAAGACAGGTCCCGAGCAGTACTTC
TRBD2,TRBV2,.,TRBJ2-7,CASSRTSGSTYEQYF,TGTGCCAGCAGCCGTACTAGCGGGAGCACCTACGAGCAGTACTTC
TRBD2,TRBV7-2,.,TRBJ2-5,CASSLAPSGSRQGTQYF,TGTGCCAGCAGCTTGGCCCCTAGCGGGAGTCGCCAGGGTACCCAGTACTTC
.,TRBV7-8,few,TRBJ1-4,CASSLGMGSMLFF,TGTGCCAGCAGCTTGGGTATGGGGTCTATGCTGTTTTTT
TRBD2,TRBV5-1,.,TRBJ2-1,CASSISGTSGYNEQFF,TGCGCCAGCAGCATATCCGGGACTAGCGGCTACAATGAGCAGTTCTTC
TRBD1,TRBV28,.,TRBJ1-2,CASSPGTANYGYTF,TGTGCCAGCAGCCCCGGGACAGCAAACTATGGCTACACCTTC
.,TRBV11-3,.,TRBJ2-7,CASSLDSGSVNNYEQYF,TGTGCCAGCAGCTTAGATTCAGGGTCCGTGAATAACTACGAGCAGTACTTC
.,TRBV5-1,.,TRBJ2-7,CASSRVAAYEQYF,TGCGCCAGCAGTCGAGTAGCCGCCTACGAGCAGTACTTC
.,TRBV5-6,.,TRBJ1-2,CASSFGGFDYGYTF,TGTGCCAGCAGCTTCGGGGGGTTTGACTATGGCTACACCTTC
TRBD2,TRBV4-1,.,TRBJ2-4,CASSKGLAGGQAKNIQYF,TGCGCCAGCAGCAAGGGACTAGCGGGGGGGCAAGCCAAAAACATTCAGTACTTC
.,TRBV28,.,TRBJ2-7,CASSLMSKSSYEQYF,TGTGCCAGCAGTTTAATGTCCAAATCCTCTTACGAGCAGTACTTC
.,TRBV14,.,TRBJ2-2,CASSQVVSTGELFF,TGTGCCAGCAGCCAAGTCGTCAGCACCGGGGAGCTGTTTTTT
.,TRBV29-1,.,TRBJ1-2,CSVTGKGYTF,TGCAGCGTTACAGGGAAGGGCTACACCTTC
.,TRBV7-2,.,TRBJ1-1,CASSLDRVGTEAFF,TGTGCCAGCAGCTTAGACAGGGTGGGCACTGAAGCTTTCTTT
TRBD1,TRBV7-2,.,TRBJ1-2,CASRNDRVPHYGYTF,TGTGCCAGCAGAAACGACAGGGTTCCTCACTATGGCTACACCTTC
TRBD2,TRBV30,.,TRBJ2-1,CAWRSGTNYNEQFF,TGTGCCTGGAGGAGCGGGACCAACTACAATGAGCAGTTCTTC
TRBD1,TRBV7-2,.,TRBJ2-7,CASSWGQGGSYEQYF,TGTGCCAGCAGCTGGGGACAGGGAGGGTCCTACGAGCAGTACTTC
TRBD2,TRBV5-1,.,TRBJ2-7,CASSFSRDSGGYEQYF,TGCGCCAGCAGCTTCTCGCGGGATAGCGGGGGATACGAGCAGTACTTC
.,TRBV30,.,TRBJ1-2,CAWSVLRRGEDGYTF,TGTGCCTGGAGTGTCCTCAGGCGGGGCGAAGATGGCTACACCTTC
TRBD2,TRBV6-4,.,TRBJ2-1,CASSEGSGVHNEQFF,TGTGCCAGCAGTGAGGGTAGCGGGGTCCACAATGAGCAGTTCTTC
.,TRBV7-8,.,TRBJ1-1,CASSSLRNTEAFF,TGTGCCAGCAGCTCGCTCAGGAACACTGAAGCTTTCTTT
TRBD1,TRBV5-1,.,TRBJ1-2,CASSWDRVNYGYTF,TGCGCCAGCAGCTGGGACAGGGTAAACTATGGCTACACCTTC
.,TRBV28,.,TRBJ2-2,CASSLRAGNTGELFF,TGTGCCAGCAGTTTACGGGCAGGTAACACCGGGGAGCTGTTTTTT
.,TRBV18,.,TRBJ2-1,CASSRGNEQFF,TGTGCCAGCTCCAGGGGTAATGAGCAGTTCTTC
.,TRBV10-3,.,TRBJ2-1,CAISPGPPYNEQFF,TGTGCCATCAGTCCAGGACCCCCCTACAATGAGCAGTTCTTC
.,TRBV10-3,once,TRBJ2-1,CAISPPGVTTSYNEQFF,TGTGCCATCAGCCCCCCGGGGGTGACCACCTCTTACAATGAGCAGTTCTTC
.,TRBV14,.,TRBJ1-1,CASSQVYGARNTEAFF,TGTGCCAGCAGCCAAGTATATGGGGCACGGAACACTGAAGCTTTCTTT
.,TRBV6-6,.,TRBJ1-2,CASNQYYGYTF,TGTGCCAGCAATCAGTACTATGGCTACACCTTC
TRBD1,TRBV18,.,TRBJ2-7,CASSGTGTVSEQYF,TGTGCCAGCTCCGGGACAGGGACGGTAAGCGAGCAGTACTTC
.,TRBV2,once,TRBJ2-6,CASAGFQVGANVLTF,TGTGCCAGCGCCGGGTTCCAAGTTGGGGCCAACGTCCTGACTTTC
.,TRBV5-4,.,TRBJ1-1,CASSLLQMNTEAFF,TGTGCCAGCAGCTTGTTACAGATGAACACTGAAGCTTTCTTT
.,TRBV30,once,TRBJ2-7,CAWKEEQYF,TGTGCCTGGAAGGAAGAGCAGTACTTC
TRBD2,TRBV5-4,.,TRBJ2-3,CASSVGRGLARDTQYF,TGTGCCAGCAGCGTGGGGCGGGGACTAGCGCGGGATACGCAGTATTTT
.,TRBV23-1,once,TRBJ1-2,CASSQSQSYGYTF,TGCGCCAGCAGTCAATCCCAGAGCTATGGCTACACCTTC
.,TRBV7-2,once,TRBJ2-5,CASSLVRNQETQYF,TGTGCCAGCAGCTTAGTCCGGAATCAAGAGACCCAGTACTTC
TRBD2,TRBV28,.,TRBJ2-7,CASKTSGGPIYEQYF,TGTGCCAGCAAGACTAGCGGGGGCCCGATTTACGAGCAGTACTTC
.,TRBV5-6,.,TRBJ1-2,CASSLGRDLYGYTF,TGTGCCAGCAGCTTGGGCAGGGATCTCTATGGCTACACCTTC
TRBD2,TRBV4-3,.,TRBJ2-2,CASSQGASGSRDTGELFF,TGCGCCAGCAGCCAAGGCGCTAGCGGGAGTAGGGACACCGGGGAGCTGTTTTTT